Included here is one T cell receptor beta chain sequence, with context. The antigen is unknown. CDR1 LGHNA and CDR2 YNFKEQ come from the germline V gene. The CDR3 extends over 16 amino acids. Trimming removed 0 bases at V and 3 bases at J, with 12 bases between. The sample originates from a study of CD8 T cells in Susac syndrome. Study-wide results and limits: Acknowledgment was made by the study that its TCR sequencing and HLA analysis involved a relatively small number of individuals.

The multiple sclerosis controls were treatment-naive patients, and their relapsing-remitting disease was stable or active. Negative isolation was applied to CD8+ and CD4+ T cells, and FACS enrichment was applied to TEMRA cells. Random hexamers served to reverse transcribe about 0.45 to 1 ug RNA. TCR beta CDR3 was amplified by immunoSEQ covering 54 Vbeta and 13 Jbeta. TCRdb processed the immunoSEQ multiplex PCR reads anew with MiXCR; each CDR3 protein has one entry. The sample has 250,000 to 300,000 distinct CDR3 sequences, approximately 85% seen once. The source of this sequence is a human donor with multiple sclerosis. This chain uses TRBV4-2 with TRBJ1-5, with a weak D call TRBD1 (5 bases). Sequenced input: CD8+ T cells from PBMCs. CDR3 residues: CASSQDPRQTNQPQHF. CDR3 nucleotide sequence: TGTGCCAGCAGCCAAGATCCGAGACAGACCAATCAGCCCCAGCATTTT.